The 30 T cell receptor beta chains below come from one sample, sequenced in a study of metastatic and nonmetastatic thyroid tumors. TCRdb reprocessed the PCR reads via MiXCR. The sample has about 25,000 clones; 20% are singletons. All patients were treatment-naive before thyroid surgery. Sequencing used blood. All receptors derive from a male donor with papillary thyroid cancer or a benign thyroid nodule (not recorded which). Some clones in this sample may be carry-over from other donors' samples.

At least ten counts were recorded for this clone. J is TRBJ1-2 and V is TRBV5-6; D not certain. In germline, CDR1 is SGHDT, CDR2 YYEEEE. Trimming shortened V by 0 bases and J by 4 bases, and 13 bases separated the two germline ends. This CDR3 comprises 15 residues. The CDR3 sequence: CASSLGSVQLYGYTF. CDR3 DNA: TGTGCCAGCAGCTTGGGGTCTGTACAGCTCTATGGCTACACCTTC.

The sample holds many counts of this clone. The J gene is TRBJ1-2, the V gene TRBV20-1; 8 bases match TRBD1. The CDR3 runs 14 residues. The J segment lost 7 bases and the V segment lost 3 bases, leaving 10 bases of the junction unmatched. CDR1 and CDR2 from the germline V gene are DFQATT and SNEGSKA (reference sequence). The chain's CDR3 is CSASESQGAIGYTF. In DNA form, the CDR3 reads TGCAGTGCTAGCGAGTCCCAGGGGGCAATTGGCTACACCTTC.

This clone was counted many times. A much larger clone lies a single base off, so this may be a read error. V and J are TRBV11-3 and TRBJ1-3; D not resolved. The CDR3 covers 15 residues. V was pared by 4 bases and J by 4 bases, with 14 bases between. CDR1 and CDR2 (germline): SGHNT, YENEEA. The CDR3 here is CASSSDLPPGNTIYF. The CDR3 DNA follows: TGTGCCAGCAGCTCCGACCTACCGCCCGGAAACACCATATATTTT.

This clone was recorded at least ten times. The rearrangement joins TRBV6-1 to TRBJ2-4; D is perhaps TRBD2 (6 bases). The CDR3 runs 15 residues. The germline V gene has CDR1 MNHNS and CDR2 SASEGT. With 6 bases removed from V and 8 bases from J, the gap between germline ends came to 20 bases. CDR3 sequence (DNA): TGTGCCAGCAGCACCATTGTAGAGGGCGGGGACATTCAGTACTTC. Translated, it gives CASSTIVEGGDIQYF.

This clone was observed at least ten times. This rearrangement joins TRBV7-9 to TRBJ1-1; D remains ambiguous. This CDR3 has 14 amino acids. Germline CDR1 and CDR2: SEHNR and FQNEAQ (reference sequence). V lost 4 bases, J lost 6 bases, and 15 bases lay in between. CDR3 sequence: CASSSDLIFPEAFF. The CDR3, as DNA: TGTGCCAGCAGCTCGGATCTGATCTTTCCTGAAGCTTTCTTT.

This clone was counted many times. The chain is built from TRBV7-8 and TRBJ1-1; D possibly corresponds to TRBD1 (6 bases). Trimming left V 8 bases short and J 7 bases short, with 20 bases between. Germline CDR1 reads SGHVS; CDR2 reads FQNEAQ. This CDR3 has 14 residues. In DNA form, the CDR3 reads TGTGCCAGCCAGCTCTTGGACAGAGGAGTTGAAGCTTTCTTT. It yields the protein CASQLLDRGVEAFF.

At least ten counts were recorded for this clone. The chain links TRBV6-4 to TRBJ2-3, with 13 bases lining up with TRBD2. Per germline, CDR1 MRHNA and CDR2 SNTAGT. CDR3 length: 19 residues. The V segment lost 5 bases and the J segment 0 bases; nucleotides outside the gene matches: 11. CDR3 protein: CASSPHGTSGKHSTDTQYF. The CDR3 DNA follows: TGTGCCAGCAGTCCACACGGGACTAGCGGGAAACATAGCACAGATACGCAGTATTTT.

This clone was seen many times. The J gene is TRBJ1-5, the V gene TRBV30, with D possibly matching TRBD1 (5 bases). This CDR3 has 15 amino acids. In germline, CDR1 is GTSNPN, CDR2 SVGIG (reference sequence). Trimming took 3 bases from V and 0 from J, leaving 12 bases between them. CDR3 residues: CAWSQWGYSNQPQHF. The DNA of the CDR3 is TGTGCCTGGAGCCAATGGGGCTATAGCAATCAGCCCCAGCATTTT.

This clone was counted many times. This chain links TRBV7-2 with TRBJ2-3, with 12 bases fitting TRBD2. Germline V gives CDR1 SGHTA, CDR2 FQGNSA. V lost 4 bases to trimming and J lost 5 bases; unmatched junction nucleotides: 7. The CDR3 contains 16 residues. As DNA, the CDR3 is TGTGCCAGCAGCTCTAGCCCGGGACTAGCGGGAGATACGCAGTATTTT. It translates to CASSSSPGLAGDTQYF.

This clone appeared many times. The chain links TRBV9 to TRBJ1-2; possibly TRBD1 for D (5 bases). V lost 7 bases to trimming and J lost 2 bases, with 15 bases between them. The CDR3 is 14 residues long. CDR1 is SGDLS and CDR2 is YYNGEE in the germline V gene. The CDR3 sequence is CASSSLEGNYGYTF. The CDR3 bases are TGTGCCAGCTCCTCTTTGGAGGGGAACTATGGCTACACCTTC.

This clone was picked up many times. The genes are TRBV24-1 and TRBJ2-1; 10 bases map to TRBD2. Trimming took 4 bases from V and 3 from J; bases not matched to a gene: 2. The germline V gene encodes CDR1 KGHDR and CDR2 SFDVKD. The CDR3 covers 15 residues. Written as DNA, the CDR3 is TGTGCCACCAGTGAAGGACTAGCGGACTACAATGAGCAGTTCTTC. As protein: CATSEGLADYNEQFF.

Ten or more counts support this clone. The J gene is TRBJ1-1, the V gene TRBV28; D gene uncertain. Germline values: CDR1 MDHEN, CDR2 SYDVKM. This CDR3 region has 14 residues. V was pared by 2 bases and J by 2 bases, with 9 bases between. Here the CDR3 DNA reads TGTGCCAGCAGTTTACGTAGGCGAAACACTGAAGCTTTCTTT. As protein: CASSLRRRNTEAFF.

This clone was recorded at least ten times. This rearrangement joins TRBV29-1 to TRBJ2-1, with 10 bases fitting TRBD2. There are 14 residues in the CDR3. The trim removed 7 bases at V and 6 bases at J, leaving 9 bases unmatched. In germline, CDR1 is SQVTM, CDR2 ANQGSEA. The CDR3 loop is CSGLGTSERNEQFF. DNA for the CDR3: TGCAGCGGGCTCGGGACTAGCGAACGCAATGAGCAGTTCTTC.

In this sample, this clone turned up many times. This rearrangement joins TRBV27 to TRBJ1-6; TRBD1 matches 9 bases. CDR1 and CDR2 (germline): MNHEY, SMNVEV (reference sequence). J was trimmed by 10 bases and V by 8 bases; bases with no gene match: 9. The length of the CDR3 is 14 residues. The CDR3 DNA reads as TGTGCCAGCTGCCCCGGGACAGGGAGGTCACCCCTCCACTTT. It translates to CASCPGTGRSPLHF.

V and J are TRBV11-2 and TRBJ1-3, with 12 bases aligning to TRBD1. Trimming removed 5 bases from V and 3 bases from J; junction bases left unmatched: 8. The CDR3 consists of 17 residues. The germline gives CDR1 SGHAT, CDR2 FQNNGV. The CDR3 DNA is TGTGCCAGCAGCGGGGGACAGGGGGCCAACGTTGGAAACACCATATATTTT. This sequence encodes CASSGGQGANVGNTIYF.

This clone was detected only a few times. A much larger clone differs from this one at a single base, so this may be a read error. The genes are TRBV10-3 and TRBJ1-1; a possible D gene is TRBD1 (6 bases). This CDR3 has 14 amino acids. Trimming cost V 6 bases and J 1 base, with 12 bases left between them. Germline loops: CDR1 ENHRY, CDR2 SYGVKD. CDR3 region: CAISRDRPNTEAFF. The CDR3 DNA sequence: TGTGCCATCAGCCGCGACAGGCCGAACACTGAAGCTTTCTTT.

The sample holds many counts of this clone. V and J are TRBV2 and TRBJ2-7; TRBD2 agrees at 11 bases. The CDR3 spans 14 residues. Germline values: CDR1 SNHLY, CDR2 FYNNEI. J was trimmed by 2 bases and V by 10 bases; bases with no gene match: 7. CDR3 sequence: CATETSGETYEQYF. In nucleotides, the CDR3 is TGTGCCACCGAGACTAGCGGGGAGACCTACGAGCAGTACTTC.

This clone was seen ten or more times. V usage is TRBV6-1 and J usage is TRBJ1-1, with D perhaps TRBD1 (5 bases). The CDR3 is 14 residues long. V dropped 7 bases and J dropped 5 bases, with 17 bases sitting between them. CDR1 MNHNS and CDR2 SASEGT come from the germline V gene. CDR3 loop: CASTPSGARTEAFF. The CDR3 DNA reads TGTGCCAGCACGCCCAGCGGGGCGCGGACTGAAGCTTTCTTT.

With regard to this clone: The junction shows a germline mismatch at one end, possibly a read error. This chain uses TRBV4-1 with TRBJ1-5; 7 nucleotides align to TRBD1. This CDR3 is 16 amino acids long. CDR1 is MGHRA and CDR2 is YSYEKL in the germline V gene. CDR3 protein: CASSQAEGAGGEPQHF. The CDR3 region has the DNA TGCGCGAGCAGCCAGGCGGAGGGGGCGGGAGGTGAGCCCCAGCATTTT.

By sample fraction, this clone is medium-sized (0.01 to 0.1%). The chain employs TRBV19 and TRBJ1-5; 10 bases are shared with TRBD1. Germline trimming cut 3 bases from V and 6 bases from J; bases unmatched to any gene: 5. This CDR3 contains 15 residues. Germline-derived CDR1 and CDR2 are LNHDA and SQIVND (reference sequence). DNA of the CDR3: TGTGCCAGTAGTATGGTGGACAGGGGGTCTCAGCCCCAGCATTTT. It encodes CASSMVDRGSQPQHF.

In the case of this clone: Without the conserved terminal phenylalanine or tryptophan, this CDR3 likely stems from a read error. J is TRBJ2-1 and V is TRBV29-1, with D tentatively TRBD1 (5 bases). This CDR3 is built from 15 residues. The germline V gene has CDR1 SQVTM and CDR2 ANQGSEA. The CDR3 here is CSAGPGQGMFNVQFL. The CDR3, as DNA: TGCAGCGCAGGGCCTGGGCAGGGCATGTTTAATGTGCAGTTCTTA.

This clone was recorded at least ten times. V and J are TRBV5-1 and TRBJ1-3, with 8 bases matching TRBD1. CDR1 and CDR2 from the germline V gene are SGHRS and YFSETQ. The trim removed 3 bases at V and 4 bases at J, leaving 9 bases unmatched. This CDR3 is 16 amino acids long. CDR3: CASSSGSTGAGNTIYF. CDR3 nucleotides: TGCGCCAGCAGCTCGGGATCGACAGGGGCGGGAAACACCATATATTTT.

The genes are TRBV4-2 and TRBJ2-1, with D maybe TRBD1 (6 bases). The CDR3 runs to 15 residues. Trimming shortened V by 4 bases and J by 10 bases, and 20 bases separated the two germline ends. Per germline, CDR1 LGHNA and CDR2 YNFKEQ. CDR3 residues: CASSPTGDSSKEQFF. The DNA for the CDR3 is TGTGCCAGCAGCCCGACAGGAGACTCCTCCAAAGAGCAGTTCTTC.

This clone was counted at least ten times. The chain uses TRBV10-3 and TRBJ2-7; D is unresolved. The CDR3 has 13 amino acids. Trimming stripped 6 bases from V and 0 bases from J, with 9 bases between. The V gene's germline CDR1 is ENHRY and CDR2 SYGVKD. CDR3 residues: CAIRTDSSYEQYF. The CDR3 region has the DNA TGTGCCATCAGAACAGATAGCTCCTACGAGCAGTACTTC.

There are many counts of this clone. The chain combines TRBV2 with TRBJ2-6; the D is unclear. Germline V lookup: CDR1 SNHLY, CDR2 FYNNEI. This CDR3 contains 17 residues. With 2 bases removed from V and 0 bases from J, the gap between germline ends came to 11 bases. The CDR3 loop reads CASSEWQATSGANVLTF. The CDR3 DNA is TGTGCCAGCAGTGAATGGCAGGCTACCTCTGGGGCCAACGTCCTGACTTTC.

This clone has at least ten counts. This rearrangement joins TRBV4-3 to TRBJ2-3, with TRBD1 matching over 9 bases. CDR1 and CDR2 from the germline V gene are LGHNA and YSLEER. Unmatched junction bases numbered 8, after V lost 1 base and J lost 6 bases. The CDR3 covers 16 residues. The CDR3 protein is CASSQGGGTGLDTQYF. CDR3 bases: TGCGCCAGCAGCCAAGGTGGGGGGACAGGGCTTGATACGCAGTATTTT.

Regarding this clone: The junction departs from the called germline gene at one end, perhaps through a read error. The J gene is TRBJ1-1, the V gene TRBV5-1, with 12 bases lining up with TRBD1. The CDR3 totals 15 residues. Germline V gene data show CDR1 as SGHRS and CDR2 as YFSETQ. CDR3 sequence: CASSATGTGGTEDFF. The CDR3 nucleotides are TGCGCCAGCAGCGCTACCGGGACAGGGGGCACTGAAGATTTCTTT.

This clone has a count of ten or more. V and J are TRBV15 and TRBJ2-5; 8 bases fit TRBD1. CDR1 LNHNV and CDR2 YYDKDF come from the germline V gene (reference sequence). This CDR3 comprises 13 residues. Unmatched junction bases numbered 6, after V lost 3 bases and J lost 9 bases. CDR3 in amino acids: CATSRDRAPAQYF. DNA of the CDR3: TGTGCCACCAGCAGGGACAGGGCCCCCGCCCAGTACTTC. The full variable domain, completed using reference TRBV15 and TRBJ2-5, is DAMVIQNPRYQVTQFGKPVTLSCSQTLNHNVMYWYQQKSSQAPKLLFHYYDKDFNNEADTPDNFQSRRPNTSFCFLDIRSPGLGDTAMYLCATSRDRAPAQYFGPGTRLLVL.

This clone was recorded at least ten times. The genes are TRBV7-2 and TRBJ2-5; tentatively, D is TRBD1 or TRBD2 (5 bases each). V shed 4 bases and J shed 1 base, with 10 bases lying between them. Germline CDR1 is SGHTA and CDR2 is FQGNSA. CDR3 length equals 14 residues. CDR3 nucleotide sequence: TGTGCCAGCAGCTCCGGGACCTTCCAAGAGACCCAGTACTTC. As protein: CASSSGTFQETQYF.

This clone was seen a few times. This chain connects TRBV15 to TRBJ2-7, with D perhaps assigned TRBD1 or TRBD2 (5 bases each). With 0 bases removed from V and 5 bases from J, the gap between germline ends came to 5 bases. The CDR3 spans 12 residues. Germline CDR1 LNHNV, CDR2 YYDKDF (reference sequence). CDR3 residues: CATSREGDEQYF. The CDR3, as DNA: TGTGCCACCAGCAGAGAGGGGGACGAGCAGTACTTC. The full variable domain, its missing parts supplied by reference TRBV15 and TRBJ2-7, is DAMVIQNPRYQVTQFGKPVTLSCSQTLNHNVMYWYQQKSSQAPKLLFHYYDKDFNNEADTPDNFQSRRPNTSFCFLDIRSPGLGDTAMYLCATSREGDEQYFGPGTRLTVT.